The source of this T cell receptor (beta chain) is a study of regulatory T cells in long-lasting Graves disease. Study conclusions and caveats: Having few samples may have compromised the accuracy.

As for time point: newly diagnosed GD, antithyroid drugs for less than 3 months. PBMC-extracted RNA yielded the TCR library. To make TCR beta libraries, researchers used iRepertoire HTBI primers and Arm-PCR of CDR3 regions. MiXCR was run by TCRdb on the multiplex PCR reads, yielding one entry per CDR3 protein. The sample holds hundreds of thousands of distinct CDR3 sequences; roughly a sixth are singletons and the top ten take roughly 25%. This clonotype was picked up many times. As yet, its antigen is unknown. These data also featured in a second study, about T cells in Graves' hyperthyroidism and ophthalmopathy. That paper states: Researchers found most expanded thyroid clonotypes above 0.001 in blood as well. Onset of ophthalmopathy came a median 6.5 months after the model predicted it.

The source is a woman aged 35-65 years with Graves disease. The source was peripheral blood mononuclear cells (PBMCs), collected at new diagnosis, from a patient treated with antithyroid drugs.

This chain's CDR3 is CASSLRSTGSEAFF. The CDR3, as DNA: TGTGCCAGCAGCCTTCGGTCGACGGGCAGTGAAGCTTTCTTT. The J gene is TRBJ1-1, the V gene TRBV3-1; D remains ambiguous. From germline, CDR1 is LGHDT and CDR2 YNNKEL (reference sequence). The CDR3 has 14 residues. V lost 4 bases, J lost 7 bases, and 16 bases lay in between.